The 4 T cell receptor beta chains below all came from one sample that was sequenced in a study of regulatory T cells in long-lasting Graves disease. Described time point: persistent/refractory GD, antithyroid drugs over 5 years with positive TRAb. TCR sequences were obtained from RNA taken from PBMCs. Building the TCR beta libraries relied on iRepertoire HTBI primers, and CDR3 regions underwent Arm-PCR. TCRdb reanalysed the multiplex PCR reads using MiXCR and keeps one entry per CDR3 protein. Of about 660,000 distinct CDR3 sequences listed, 25% to 35% are singletons. This sample comprised peripheral blood mononuclear cells (PBMCs), obtained when the disease was refractory, from a patient treated with antithyroid drugs. Receptors were obtained from a female donor with Graves disease.

A few counts support this clonotype. The chain joins TRBV14 to TRBJ2-2; D is unclear. V was cut by 4 bases and J by 7 bases, with 7 bases left in between. This CDR3 is built from 12 residues. Germline CDR1 SGHDN, CDR2 FVKESK. The CDR3 loop reads CASSPNGGELFF. CDR3 nucleotides: TGTGCCAGCAGCCCTAACGGCGGGGAGCTGTTTTTT.

J is TRBJ1-5 and V is TRBV12-5; 8 nucleotides agree with TRBD1. The CDR3 is made up of 17 amino acids. The V gene end was trimmed by 0 bases and the J gene end by 2 bases; junction bases not matched to a gene: 6. Per the germline V gene, CDR1 is LGHNT and CDR2 is FRNRAP. DNA for the CDR3: TGTGCTAGTGGTTTGGTATTAGGACAGGGAGGCAATCAGCCCCAGCATTTT. Translation gives CASGLVLGQGGNQPQHF.

The CDR3 region is CASSLPGRTSEKLFF. The CDR3 DNA is TGTGCCAGCAGTTTACCGGGGAGGACGTCCGAAAAACTGTTTTTT. V and J are TRBV28 and TRBJ1-4; the D is unclear. The CDR3 spans 15 residues. CDR1 is MDHEN and CDR2 is SYDVKM in the germline V gene. Deletions cut 2 bases from V and 8 bases from J, with 15 bases between.

The chain is built from TRBV6-1 and TRBJ1-4, with D maybe TRBD1 (6 bases). There are 15 residues in the CDR3. Trimming left V 6 bases short and J 0 bases short, with 11 bases between. Germline assignment: CDR1 MNHNS and CDR2 SASEGT. CDR3 region: CASSTGTPTNEKLFF. The CDR3 DNA is TGTGCCAGCAGCACCGGGACACCAACTAATGAAAAACTGTTTTTT.